The clone carrying this T cell receptor (beta chain) was recorded a few times. Its specificity is unknown. Before the COVID-19 pandemic, during about 2011-2019, CD4+ T cells were taken from unexposed donors. The cells were cultured for around ten days before CD4+ T cells were isolated. Testing used SARS-CoV-2 S/N and four cold-coronavirus spikes on unexposed-donor CD4+ T cells, cells permitting. Each well had roughly 2.2 million PBMCs in around 5% human AB serum with IL-2. Between the trimmed V and J ends, which lost 2 bases and 7 bases, there was a span of 12 bases. The CDR3 extends over 14 amino acids. The V gene's germline CDR1 is SGHVS and CDR2 FQNEAQ. Method: immunoSEQ multiplex PCR; TCRdb's copy keeps in-frame clones and lacks some. The sample holds about 21,000 clones, 74% seen once. The data derive from a study of CD4 T cells in relation to SARS-CoV-2 and coronaviruses. Overall study context: PBMCs were cultured with antigen for roughly nine days before TCR beta sequencing. The negative reference was HIV-1 Nef peptide pool or peptide-free culture.

The sequencing sample was made of CD4+ T cells from PBMCs, cultured in vitro. The rearrangement links TRBV7-8 to TRBJ1-3; perhaps TRBD1 as D (5 bases). The clonotype comes from a human donor in good health. The CDR3 bases are TGTGCCAGCAGCTTATTGGGCAGGGCGAACACCATATATTTT. This translates into CASSLLGRANTIYF.